This entry concerns a single T cell receptor beta chain. Its antigen is not identified. A much larger clone differs from this one at a single base, so this may be a read error. One entry per CDR3 protein results from TCRdb running MiXCR on the RT-PCR reads. Counted here are about 190,000 distinct CDR3 sequences, around an eighth occurring once; the ten biggest clones make up 20% to 30%. The data were taken from a study of response to subunit inactivated influenza vaccine. Notes on the study in general: A suggestion made by the authors is that each seasonal influenza vaccination recruits few new T cells.

The V end was cut by 7 bases, the J end by 2 bases, with 19 bases between. In germline, CDR1 is SQVTM, CDR2 ANQGSEA. The CDR3 contains 15 residues. The chain links TRBV29-1 to TRBJ2-3, with D possibly being TRBD2 (5 bases). The clonotype originates from a man aged 50-59 years who received an inactivated influenza vaccine. Material: CD8+ T cells sorted from PBMCs, obtained 5 to 6 days after vaccination. CDR3 sequence (DNA): TGCAGCGGGGCGGCGGGTAGGGATCTCACAGATACGCAGTATTTT. It translates to CSGAAGRDLTDTQYF.